Presented here are 29 T cell receptor beta chains from one specimen sequenced in a study of Ad26.COV2.S vaccination and SARS-CoV-2 variants. Method: immunoSEQ multiplex PCR; TCRdb's copy keeps in-frame clones and lacks some. Found here are more than 400,000 clones, around 92% of them singletons; the top ten hold around 1.7%. Noted treatment: about 20 received Ad26.COV2.S at low or high dose, single or two shots; about 5 received placebo; per-sample allocation not given. Sampling took place 63 days after the first vaccine or placebo injection. The sample in question was peripheral blood, obtained in a trial of Ad26.COV2.S vaccine versus placebo. The receptors originated from a person aged 18 to 65 who received the Ad26.COV2.S COVID-19 vaccine or a placebo.

The chain has TRBV6-1 and TRBJ2-5; 10 nucleotides match TRBD1. The CDR3 sequence is 16 residues long. The V gene's germline CDR1 is MNHNS and CDR2 SASEGT. V was pared by 4 bases and J by 1 base, with 6 bases of the junction left unmatched. Here the CDR3 DNA reads TGTGCCAGCAGTGTCCGGACAGGGGGTGGCCAAGAGACCCAGTACTTC. Protein product: CASSVRTGGGQETQYF.

This clone was seen a handful of times. The rearrangement joins TRBV7-9 to TRBJ2-7; no firm D call. The ends were cut back, 1 base at V and 0 bases at J, with 13 bases in the middle. The germline CDR1 and CDR2 sequences are SEHNR and FQNEAQ (reference sequence). This CDR3 comprises 16 residues. The CDR3 spells CASSLVYGHNSYEQYF. The CDR3 nucleotides are TGTGCCAGCAGCTTAGTTTATGGGCACAACTCCTACGAGCAGTACTTC.

This chain links TRBV5-1 with TRBJ2-7; D perhaps matches TRBD1 (6 bases). The CDR3 runs 16 residues. V dropped 0 bases and J dropped 0 bases, with 13 bases sitting between them. In germline, CDR1 is SGHRS, CDR2 YFSETQ. DNA of the CDR3: TGCGCCAGCAGCTTGGCCGCGACAGGATTCTCCTACGAGCAGTACTTC. This codes for CASSLAATGFSYEQYF.

The chain recombines TRBV5-5 with TRBJ1-5; D gene unclear. The CDR3 runs to 14 residues. With 1 base removed from V and 6 bases from J, the gap between germline ends came to 11 bases. The germline V gene has CDR1 SGHKS and CDR2 YYEKEE (reference sequence). This chain's CDR3 is CASSLPGNAQPQHF. The CDR3 DNA reads TGTGCCAGCAGCTTGCCGGGAAATGCTCAGCCCCAGCATTTT.

The rearrangement links TRBV11-3 to TRBJ1-3; no reliable D call. The CDR3 is 14 residues long. Trimming cost V 2 bases and J 0 bases, with 5 bases left between them. CDR1 SGHNT and CDR2 YENEEA come from the germline V gene. The CDR3, as DNA: TGTGCCAGCAGCTTAAGGATCTCTGGAAACACCATATATTTT. Amino acids: CASSLRISGNTIYF.

The chain links TRBV5-4 to TRBJ2-5; D not certain. Germline lookup yields CDR1 SGHNT and CDR2 YYREEE (reference sequence). V lost 5 bases and J lost 1, with 6 bases in between. The CDR3 consists of 12 residues. Written as DNA, the CDR3 is TGTGCCAGCAGATTAGGCCAAGAGACCCAGTACTTC. Its protein is CASRLGQETQYF.

The rearrangement links TRBV9 to TRBJ2-1, with 9 bases identical to TRBD1. Germline V gene lookup returns CDR1 SGDLS and CDR2 YYNGEE. This CDR3 has 16 residues. The V gene end was trimmed by 4 bases and the J gene end by 9 bases; junction bases not matched to a gene: 14. The CDR3 sequence: CASSNPGTGYPIEQFF. CDR3 nucleotide sequence: TGTGCCAGCAGCAACCCCGGGACAGGGTATCCAATTGAGCAGTTCTTC. Full variable domain (remainder filled in from reference TRBV9 and TRBJ2-1): DSGVTQTPKHLITATGQRVTLRCSPRSGDLSVYWYQQSLDQGLQFLIQYYNGEERAKGNILERFSAQQFPDLHSELNLSSLELGDSALYFCASSNPGTGYPIEQFFGPGTRLTVL.

This clone was picked up one time. The V call is TRBV23-1, the J call TRBJ1-1, with D maybe TRBD1 (6 bases). TRBV23-1 is marked as an open reading frame, function uncertain. Trimming pared 8 bases from V and 0 bases from J, leaving 16 bases between. The CDR3 length is 15 residues. CDR3: CASPILGGLNTEAFF. The CDR3 coding sequence is TGCGCCAGCCCTATTTTGGGGGGCCTGAACACTGAAGCTTTCTTT.

The V and J genes are TRBV2 and TRBJ1-1; TRBD1 matches at 11 bases. This CDR3 is 16 amino acids long. V shed 3 bases and J 4 bases; nucleotides not matched to a gene: 7. CDR1 and CDR2 (germline): SNHLY, FYNNEI. The CDR3 reads CASSDRTGGWFTEAFF. DNA for the CDR3: TGTGCCAGCAGTGATAGGACAGGGGGCTGGTTCACTGAAGCTTTCTTT.

J is TRBJ2-3 and V is TRBV29-1; 11 bases are a match to TRBD1. The V gene's germline CDR1 is SQVTM and CDR2 ANQGSEA. CDR3 length: 17 residues. Losses at the gene ends were 4 bases for V and 0 bases for J; bases not matched to a gene: 9. The CDR3: CSVVGQGVLTSTDTQYF. The CDR3 bases are TGCAGCGTTGTGGGACAGGGGGTCCTCACTAGCACAGATACGCAGTATTTT.

The genes are TRBV24-1 and TRBJ1-2; D ambiguous. The CDR3 is 12 amino acids. Germline V gene data show CDR1 as KGHDR and CDR2 as SFDVKD. V dropped 4 bases and J dropped 5 bases, with 7 bases sitting between them. This chain's CDR3 is CATSDPYYGYTF. DNA for the CDR3: TGTGCCACCAGTGACCCCTATTATGGCTACACCTTC.

The chain joins TRBV12-5 to TRBJ1-1, with 7 bases lining up with TRBD1. The V gene end was trimmed by 8 bases and the J gene end by 1 base; junction bases not matched to a gene: 10. The CDR3 contains 15 residues. Germline assignment: CDR1 LGHNT and CDR2 FRNRAP. In DNA form, the CDR3 reads TGTGCTAGTTGCTCGACAGGGCTATCGAACACTGAAGCTTTCTTT. Its protein product is CASCSTGLSNTEAFF.

The chain joins TRBV14 to TRBJ2-7; TRBD1 aligns across 10 bases. After removal of 0 bases from V and 3 bases from J, the junction contained 8 bases not matched to a gene. Germline values: CDR1 SGHDN, CDR2 FVKESK. The CDR3 consists of 17 residues. The CDR3 loop reads CASSQDGFWTGGYEQYF. As DNA, the CDR3 is TGTGCCAGCAGCCAAGATGGGTTTTGGACAGGGGGCTACGAGCAGTACTTC.

The chain's CDR3 is CASSDTHVPMEEKLFF. The CDR3 DNA follows: TGTGCCAGCAGTGACACACACGTCCCGATGGAAGAAAAACTGTTTTTT. This sequence joins TRBV6-4 and TRBJ1-4; D is undetermined. Between the trimmed V and J ends, which lost 2 bases and 8 bases, there was a span of 18 bases. The CDR3 has 16 amino acids. Looked up from germline, CDR1 is MRHNA and CDR2 is SNTAGT.

Remarks on this clone: At the DNA level, this CDR3 is encoded by other sequences in the same sample as well. This chain uses TRBV6-2 or TRBV6-3 with TRBJ2-2; perhaps TRBD2 as D (5 bases). V shed 4 bases and J shed 5 bases, with 8 bases lying between them. This CDR3 has 13 residues. CDR1 and CDR2 from the germline V gene are MNHEY and SVGEGT. CDR3: CASSLVATGELFF. CDR3 DNA: TGTGCCAGCAGTTTGGTAGCGACCGGGGAGCTGTTTTTT.

The chain is built from TRBV6-2 or TRBV6-3 and TRBJ2-7; D assignment may be TRBD1 or TRBD2 (6 bases each). CDR3 length equals 13 residues. Germline V gene sequence: CDR1 MNHEY, CDR2 SVGEGT. The V end was cut by 6 bases, the J end by 0 bases, with 9 bases between. The CDR3 region is CASSWGASYEQYF. For the CDR3, the DNA is TGTGCCAGCAGCTGGGGGGCCTCCTACGAGCAGTACTTC.

The chain employs TRBV2 and TRBJ2-1, with 8 bases fitting TRBD2. The CDR3 is made up of 16 amino acids. The V segment lost 11 bases and the J segment 10 bases; nucleotides outside the gene matches: 22. Germline CDR1 SNHLY, CDR2 FYNNEI. Here the CDR3 reads CAFTLGSSGGSVEQFF. In DNA form, the CDR3 reads TGTGCCTTTACGCTGGGATCGAGCGGGGGTTCGGTAGAGCAGTTCTTC.

The chain combines TRBV5-1 with TRBJ2-7; TRBD1 matches at 7 bases. Unmatched junction bases numbered 5, after V lost 2 bases and J lost 0 bases. CDR3 size: 15 residues. Germline CDR1 and CDR2: SGHRS and YFSETQ. In nucleotides, the CDR3 is TGCGCCAGCAGCTTTACAGGGGATAGCTCCTACGAGCAGTACTTC. Translating it yields CASSFTGDSSYEQYF.

The chain combines TRBV29-1 with TRBJ2-4, with TRBD1 matching 7 bases. Germline V gene sequence: CDR1 SQVTM, CDR2 ANQGSEA. The CDR3 runs 12 residues. Trimming at V came to 6 bases and at J to 11 bases, leaving 10 bases not matched to a gene. The CDR3 loop reads CSVPSQTGFQYF. CDR3 DNA sequence: TGCAGCGTCCCAAGCCAGACAGGGTTTCAGTACTTC.

The chain couples TRBV14 to TRBJ2-5; 12 nucleotides line up with TRBD2. This CDR3 is 18 amino acids long. The germline V gene encodes CDR1 SGHDN and CDR2 FVKESK. Losses at the gene ends were 1 base for V and 0 bases for J; bases not matched to a gene: 6. This chain's CDR3 is CASSQGTSGGSYQETQYF. The CDR3 DNA sequence: TGTGCCAGCAGCCAAGGAACTAGCGGGGGGTCATACCAAGAGACCCAGTACTTC.

This clone was observed a single time. The chain joins TRBV7-6 to TRBJ2-3; 7 bases map to TRBD2. The CDR3 covers 16 residues. V lost 0 bases, J lost 0 bases, and 3 bases stayed unmatched. Germline V gene data show CDR1 as SGHVS and CDR2 as FNYEAQ. CDR3 in DNA: TGTGCCAGCAGCTTAGCCCCTAGCGGTAGCACAGATACGCAGTATTTT. Encoded protein: CASSLAPSGSTDTQYF. Looking up the rest from reference TRBV7-6 and TRBJ2-3 gives the full variable domain: GAGVSQSPRYKVTKRGQDVALRCDPISGHVSLYWYRQALGQGPEFLTYFNYEAQQDKSGLPNDRFSAERPEGSISTLTIQRTEQRDSAMYRCASSLAPSGSTDTQYFGPGTRLTVL.

This chain uses TRBV7-9 with TRBJ2-5; D unresolved. V gave up 1 base and J gave up 2 bases, with 11 bases separating them. CDR3 length: 15 amino acids. Germline loops: CDR1 SEHNR, CDR2 FQNEAQ (reference sequence). The CDR3 region has the DNA TGTGCCAGCAGCTTAGGGTTGGGCAGGCAAGAGACCCAGTACTTC. Its protein is CASSLGLGRQETQYF. The whole variable domain, remainder taken from reference TRBV7-9 and TRBJ2-5, is DTGVSQNPRHKITKRGQNVTFRCDPISEHNRLYWYRQTLGQGPEFLTYFQNEAQLEKSRLLSDRFSAERPKGSFSTLEIQRTEQGDSAMYLCASSLGLGRQETQYFGPGTRLLVL.

The gene calls are TRBV6-5 and TRBJ1-4; unclear D gene. V was clipped by 0 bases and J by 8 bases, with 13 bases between them. This CDR3 comprises 15 residues. Per the germline V gene, CDR1 is MNHEY and CDR2 is SVGAGI. In nucleotides, the CDR3 is TGTGCCAGCAGTTACTCTGGGGTTTTGCGAGAAAAACTGTTTTTT. Encoded protein: CASSYSGVLREKLFF.

This rearrangement joins TRBV9 to TRBJ2-7; perhaps TRBD2 as D (5 bases). The ends were cut back, 4 bases at V and 4 bases at J, with 12 bases in the middle. The germline V gene encodes CDR1 SGDLS and CDR2 YYNGEE. The CDR3 runs to 13 residues. The DNA for the CDR3 is TGTGCCAGCAGCCCTCCCGGGAATTACGAGCAGTACTTC. Translating it yields CASSPPGNYEQYF.

The chain links TRBV6-2 or TRBV6-3 to TRBJ1-1; D is ambiguous. Germline CDR1 is MNHEY and CDR2 is SVGEGT. With 6 bases removed from V and 5 bases from J, the gap between germline ends came to 28 bases. This CDR3 comprises 18 residues. CDR3 protein: CASSPGRGIRLNRTEAFF. The CDR3 nucleotides are TGTGCCAGCAGCCCTGGACGTGGAATCCGCCTTAACCGTACTGAAGCTTTCTTT.

This chain joins TRBV7-2 and TRBJ2-3; TRBD2 matches at 9 bases. The length of the CDR3 is 18 residues. The germline V gene encodes CDR1 SGHTA and CDR2 FQGNSA. Trimming removed 5 bases from V and 0 bases from J; junction bases left unmatched: 12. In nucleotides, the CDR3 is TGTGCCAGCAGCGGACCGGGACTAGCATTAACTAGCACAGATACGCAGTATTTT. The encoded protein is CASSGPGLALTSTDTQYF. Drawing the rest from reference TRBV7-2 and TRBJ2-3, the complete variable domain is GAGVSQSPSNKVTEKGKDVELRCDPISGHTALYWYRQSLGQGLEFLIYFQGNSAPDKSGLPSDRFSAERTGGSVSTLTIQRTQQEDSAVYLCASSGPGLALTSTDTQYFGPGTRLTVL.

The chain couples TRBV2 to TRBJ1-5; D unclear. V shed 6 bases and J shed 4 bases, with 13 bases lying between them. Germline lookup yields CDR1 SNHLY and CDR2 FYNNEI. This CDR3 has 14 amino acids. The CDR3 region has the DNA TGTGCCAGCAGCCCTCGCAGCGTTAATCAGCCCCAGCATTTT. Protein sequence: CASSPRSVNQPQHF.

This chain uses TRBV9 with TRBJ2-1; TRBD2 agrees at 10 bases. Looked up from germline, CDR1 is SGDLS and CDR2 is YYNGEE. The CDR3 has 14 amino acids. Trimming took 3 bases from V and 8 from J; bases not matched to a gene: 5. CDR3 residues: CASSETGTSDEQFF. The CDR3 DNA reads TGTGCCAGCAGCGAAACCGGGACTAGCGATGAGCAGTTCTTC.

The chain links TRBV5-6 to TRBJ1-2; D unresolved. Germline loops: CDR1 SGHDT, CDR2 YYEEEE. The V end was cut by 4 bases, the J end by 3 bases, with 10 bases between. The CDR3 has 13 residues. CDR3 amino acids: CASSLARDYGYTF. The CDR3 coding sequence is TGTGCCAGCAGCCTCGCCCGGGACTATGGCTACACCTTC.